The 2 T cell receptor beta chains presented below share a single source sample, sequenced in a study of blood T cells in healthy people across ages. A J-beta primer mix and a sample-barcoded 5' primer were used in a second PCR of roughly 7 to 12 cycles. TCRdb re-called the 5' RACE reads through MiXCR, storing one row per CDR3 protein. The table has more than 750,000 distinct CDR3 sequences, almost 30% seen once; the top ten hold roughly 10%. These data also formed part of another study, on T cells of mothers and their children.

Sequenced: blood. The receptor set was obtained from a woman in her thirties or forties in good health.

The V call is TRBV7-2, the J call TRBJ1-1, with D perhaps TRBD1 (6 bases). V dropped 4 bases and J dropped 5 bases, with 17 bases sitting between them. Germline V lookup: CDR1 SGHTA, CDR2 FQGNSA. This CDR3 contains 15 residues. The chain's CDR3 is CASSSRPRGDTEAFF. DNA for the CDR3: TGTGCCAGCAGCTCCAGACCCAGGGGAGATACTGAAGCTTTCTTT.

The chain links TRBV28 to TRBJ1-5; D ambiguous. This CDR3 region has 14 residues. Deletions cut 8 bases from V and 1 base from J, with 12 bases between. The germline V gene encodes CDR1 MDHEN and CDR2 SYDVKM. CDR3 coding DNA: TGTGCCAGCTTTTGGGGTGGAAGCAATCAGCCCCAGCATTTT. It codes for CASFWGGSNQPQHF.